This T cell receptor (beta chain) was sequenced during a study of blood T cell repertoires in COVID-19. Across the whole study: COVID-19 samples collected from the United States, Italy and Spain covered acute and convalescent phases.

Profiling relied on immunoSEQ multiplex PCR, and the TCRdb table lists in-frame clones only, not all of them. Of more than 300,000 clones listed, 88% were seen once; the top ten hold around 1.2%. Germline CDR1 is SEHNR and CDR2 is FQNEAQ (reference sequence). Trimming pared 1 base from V and 5 bases from J, leaving 14 bases between. The CDR3 spans 16 residues. Sequenced input: PBMCs or T cells enriched from blood (not recorded which). The TCR comes from a woman in her late teens or twenties who had recovered from COVID-19. This sequence joins TRBV7-9 and TRBJ2-2; D perhaps matches TRBD1 (6 bases). As DNA, the CDR3 is TGTGCCAGCAGCTTAGGGGGGCCTGCTCCGACCGGGGAGCTGTTTTTT. Residues: CASSLGGPAPTGELFF.